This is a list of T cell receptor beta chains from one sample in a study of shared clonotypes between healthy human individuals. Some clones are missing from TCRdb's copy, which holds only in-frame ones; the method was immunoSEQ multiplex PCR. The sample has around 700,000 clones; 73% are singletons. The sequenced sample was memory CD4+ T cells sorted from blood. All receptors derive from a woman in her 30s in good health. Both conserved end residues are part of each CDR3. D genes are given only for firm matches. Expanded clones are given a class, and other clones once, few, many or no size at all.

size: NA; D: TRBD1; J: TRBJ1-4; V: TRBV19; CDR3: CASSTQGAKGEKLFF; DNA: TGTGCCAGTAGTACCCAGGGGGCTAAGGGTGAAAAACTGTTTTTT
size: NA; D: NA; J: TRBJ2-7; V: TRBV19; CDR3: CASSMTVGYEQYF; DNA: TGTGCCAGTAGTATGACGGTGGGGTACGAGCAGTACTTC
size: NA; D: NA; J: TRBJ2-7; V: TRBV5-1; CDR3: CASSTGGGSYEQYF; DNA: TGCGCCAGCAGCACCGGGGGCGGGAGTTACGAGCAGTACTTC
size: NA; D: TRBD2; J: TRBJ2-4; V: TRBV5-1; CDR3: CASSSGGRNKNIQYF; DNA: TGCGCCAGCAGCTCGGGGGGTCGGAATAAAAACATTCAGTACTTC
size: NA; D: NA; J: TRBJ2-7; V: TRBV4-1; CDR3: CASSQDPGPFYEQYF; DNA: TGCGCCAGCAGCCAAGATCCGGGACCATTCTACGAGCAGTACTTC
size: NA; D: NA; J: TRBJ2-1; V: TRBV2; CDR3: CASRSDRRDLYNEQFF; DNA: TGTGCCAGCAGGTCGGACAGACGAGACCTCTACAATGAGCAGTTCTTC
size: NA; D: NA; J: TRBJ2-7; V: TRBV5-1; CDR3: CASSLGTSATRQYF; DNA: TGCGCCAGCAGCTTGGGGACTTCAGCTACGAGGCAGTACTTC
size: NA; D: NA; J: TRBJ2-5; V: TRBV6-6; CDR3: CASSPREVETQYF; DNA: TGTGCCAGCAGTCCCAGGGAGGTGGAGACCCAGTACTTC
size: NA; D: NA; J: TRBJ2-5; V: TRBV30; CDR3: CAWGLPRETQYF; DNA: TGTGCCTGGGGTTTACCTCGGGAGACCCAGTACTTC
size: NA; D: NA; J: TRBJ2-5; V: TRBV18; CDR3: CASSPASSYQETQYF; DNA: TGTGCCAGCTCACCGGCTAGCAGCTACCAAGAGACCCAGTACTTC
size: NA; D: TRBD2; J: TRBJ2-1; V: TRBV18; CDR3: CASSPTSGGYNEQFF; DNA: TGTGCCAGCTCACCCACTAGCGGGGGGTACAATGAGCAGTTCTTC
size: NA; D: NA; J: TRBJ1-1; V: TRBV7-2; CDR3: CASSLTHMNTEAFF; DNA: TGTGCCAGCAGCTTAACACACATGAACACTGAAGCTTTCTTT
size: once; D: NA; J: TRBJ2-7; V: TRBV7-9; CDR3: CASSSAGLKQYF; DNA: TGTGCCAGCAGCTCGGCAGGGTTGAAGCAGTACTTC
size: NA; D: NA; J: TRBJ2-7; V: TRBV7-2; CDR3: CASSLAWEQAPYEQYF; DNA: TGTGCCAGCAGCTTAGCGTGGGAGCAGGCCCCCTACGAGCAGTACTTC
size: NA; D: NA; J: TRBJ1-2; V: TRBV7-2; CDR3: CASSTGPTNYGYTF; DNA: TGTGCCAGCAGCACGGGACCGACTAACTATGGCTACACCTTC
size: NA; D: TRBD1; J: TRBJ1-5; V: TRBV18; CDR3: CASSLIHQGGNQPQHF; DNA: TGTGCCAGCTCACTTATTCATCAGGGGGGCAATCAGCCCCAGCATTTT
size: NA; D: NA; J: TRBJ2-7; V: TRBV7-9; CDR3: CASSPPRTLPGTSSYEQYF; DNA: TGTGCCAGCAGCCCCCCACGGACGCTACCCGGGACCAGCTCCTACGAGCAGTACTTC
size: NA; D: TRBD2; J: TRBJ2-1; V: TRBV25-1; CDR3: CASSEETSGRNEQFF; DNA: TGTGCCAGCAGTGAAGAAACTAGCGGGAGGAATGAGCAGTTCTTC
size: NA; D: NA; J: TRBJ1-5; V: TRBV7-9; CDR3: CASSTSGTLNQPQHF; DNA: TGTGCCAGCAGCACCTCCGGGACCCTAAATCAGCCCCAGCATTTT
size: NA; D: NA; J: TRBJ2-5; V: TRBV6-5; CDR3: CASSPLDRLETQYF; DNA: TGTGCCAGCAGTCCCCTCGACAGGCTAGAGACCCAGTACTTC
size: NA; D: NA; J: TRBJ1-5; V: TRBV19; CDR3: CASNVGSGNQPQHF; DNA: TGTGCCAGTAACGTAGGGTCGGGCAATCAGCCCCAGCATTTT
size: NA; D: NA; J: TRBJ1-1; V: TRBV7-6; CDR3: CASSLLEGMNTEAFF; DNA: TGTGCCAGCAGCCTCCTAGAGGGGATGAACACTGAAGCTTTCTTT
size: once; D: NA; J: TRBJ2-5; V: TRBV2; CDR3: CARQREPPYQETQYF; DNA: TGTGCCAGACAGAGGGAACCGCCGTACCAAGAGACCCAGTACTTC
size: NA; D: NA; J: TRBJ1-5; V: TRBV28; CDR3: CASSPWIRGGPQHF; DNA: TGTGCCAGCAGTCCTTGGATCCGAGGAGGGCCCCAGCATTTT
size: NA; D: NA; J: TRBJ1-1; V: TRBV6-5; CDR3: CASSYSDLNTEAFF; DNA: TGTGCCAGCAGTTACTCAGACCTGAACACTGAAGCTTTCTTT
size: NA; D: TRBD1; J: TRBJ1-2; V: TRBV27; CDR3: CASSSLQGAGGYTF; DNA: TGTGCCAGCAGTTCACTACAGGGGGCAGGCGGCTACACCTTC
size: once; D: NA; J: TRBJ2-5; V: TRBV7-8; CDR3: CASSFGGFQETQYF; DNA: TGTGCCAGCAGCTTCGGTGGCTTCCAAGAGACCCAGTACTTC
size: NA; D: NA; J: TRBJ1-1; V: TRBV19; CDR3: CASSIGSGGTEAFF; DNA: TGTGCCAGTAGTATAGGCTCTGGGGGCACTGAAGCTTTCTTT
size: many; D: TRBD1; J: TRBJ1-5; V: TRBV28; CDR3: CASSWTGASNQPQHF; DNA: TGTGCCAGCAGCTGGACAGGGGCTAGCAATCAGCCCCAGCATTTT
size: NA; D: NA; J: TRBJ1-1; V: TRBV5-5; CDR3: CASSLAPGIKNTEAFF; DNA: TGTGCCAGCAGCTTGGCCCCTGGGATAAAGAACACTGAAGCTTTCTTT
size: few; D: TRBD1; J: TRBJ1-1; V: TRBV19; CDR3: CASSSGQGRIFTEAFF; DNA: TGTGCCAGTAGTTCTGGACAGGGTCGGATCTTCACTGAAGCTTTCTTT
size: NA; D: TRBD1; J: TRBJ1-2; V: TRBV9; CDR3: CASSVTGGGNYGYTF; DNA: TGTGCCAGCAGCGTGACAGGGGGCGGAAACTATGGCTACACCTTC
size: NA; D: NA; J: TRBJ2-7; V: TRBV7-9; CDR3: CASSLEGGHEQYF; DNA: TGTGCCAGCAGCTTAGAGGGCGGCCACGAGCAGTACTTC
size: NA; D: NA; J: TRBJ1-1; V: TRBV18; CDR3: CASSPQQGNTEAFF; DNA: TGTGCCAGCTCACCACAACAGGGAAACACTGAAGCTTTCTTT
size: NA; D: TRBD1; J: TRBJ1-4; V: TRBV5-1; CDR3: CASSWTGAEKLFF; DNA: TGCGCCAGCAGCTGGACAGGGGCAGAAAAACTGTTTTTT
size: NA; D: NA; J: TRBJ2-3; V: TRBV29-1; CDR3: CSVDRGTDTQYF; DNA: TGCAGCGTTGACCGGGGGACAGATACGCAGTATTTT
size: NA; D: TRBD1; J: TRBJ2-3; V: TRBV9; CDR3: CASSVTGTGLGTDTQYF; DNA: TGTGCCAGCAGCGTCACCGGGACAGGGCTGGGCACAGATACGCAGTATTTT
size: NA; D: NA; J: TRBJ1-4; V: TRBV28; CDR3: CASTVGGAGDEKLFF; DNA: TGTGCCAGCACCGTAGGGGGGGCCGGCGATGAAAAACTGTTTTTT
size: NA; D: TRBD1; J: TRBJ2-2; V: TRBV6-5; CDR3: CASGNRGTGELFF; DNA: TGTGCCAGCGGTAACAGGGGGACCGGGGAGCTGTTTTTT
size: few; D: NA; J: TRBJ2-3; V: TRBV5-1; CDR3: CASSSVSTDTQYF; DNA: TGCGCCAGCAGCTCAGTGAGCACAGATACGCAGTATTTT
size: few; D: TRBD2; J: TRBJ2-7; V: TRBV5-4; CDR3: CASSEGGSSYEQYF; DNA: TGTGCCAGCAGCGAGGGAGGGAGCTCCTACGAGCAGTACTTC
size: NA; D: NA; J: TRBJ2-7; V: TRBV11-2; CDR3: CASSLDLETGGYEQYF; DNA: TGTGCCAGCAGCTTAGATCTGGAGACCGGCGGCTACGAGCAGTACTTC
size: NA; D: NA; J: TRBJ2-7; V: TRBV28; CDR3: CASSLYGVRSSYEQYF; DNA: TGTGCCAGCAGTTTATATGGGGTTCGAAGCTCCTACGAGCAGTACTTC
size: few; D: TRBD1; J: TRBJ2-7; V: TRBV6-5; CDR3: CASKPTLTGSYEQYF; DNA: TGTGCCAGCAAACCGACCCTGACAGGGTCCTACGAGCAGTACTTC
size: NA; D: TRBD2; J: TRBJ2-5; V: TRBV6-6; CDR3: CASSYREGFGETQYF; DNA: TGTGCCAGCAGTTACAGGGAGGGATTCGGAGAGACCCAGTACTTC
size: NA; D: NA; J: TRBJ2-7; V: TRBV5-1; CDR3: CASSPTGPYVVLHEQYF; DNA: TGCGCCAGCAGCCCGACAGGCCCCTACGTGGTTTTGCACGAGCAGTACTTC
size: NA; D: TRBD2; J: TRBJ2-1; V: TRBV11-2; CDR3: CASSLLAGGHSEQFF; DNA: TGTGCCAGCAGCCTACTAGCGGGAGGCCACAGTGAGCAGTTCTTC
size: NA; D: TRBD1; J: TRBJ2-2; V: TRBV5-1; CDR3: CASSSLDRGTGELFF; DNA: TGCGCCAGCAGCTCCCTGGACAGGGGCACCGGGGAGCTGTTTTTT
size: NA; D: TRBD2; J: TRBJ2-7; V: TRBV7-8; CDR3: CASSLAVTSGWGEQYF; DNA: TGTGCCAGCAGCTTAGCGGTAACTAGCGGATGGGGCGAGCAGTACTTC
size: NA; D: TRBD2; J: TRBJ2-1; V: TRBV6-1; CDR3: CASSESLAGEHEQFF; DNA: TGTGCCAGCAGTGAATCTTTAGCGGGAGAGCATGAGCAGTTCTTC
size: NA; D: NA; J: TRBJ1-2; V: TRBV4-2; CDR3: CASSQGTGDGYTF; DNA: TGTGCCAGCAGCCAAGGAACTGGGGACGGCTACACCTTC
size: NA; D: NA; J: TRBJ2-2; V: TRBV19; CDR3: CASSMGVAANTGELFF; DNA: TGTGCCAGTAGTATGGGGGTGGCGGCGAACACCGGGGAGCTGTTTTTT
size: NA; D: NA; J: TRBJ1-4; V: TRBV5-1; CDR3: CASSSGTTNEKLFF; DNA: TGCGCCAGCTCTTCGGGTACAACTAATGAAAAACTGTTTTTT
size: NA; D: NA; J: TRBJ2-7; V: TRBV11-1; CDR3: CASSFGPSTIGSYEQYF; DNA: TGTGCCAGCAGCTTCGGACCAAGCACAATCGGATCCTACGAGCAGTACTTC
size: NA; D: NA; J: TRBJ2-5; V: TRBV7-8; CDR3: CAGSSGWTQETQYF; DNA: TGTGCCGGTAGCTCGGGATGGACCCAAGAGACCCAGTACTTC
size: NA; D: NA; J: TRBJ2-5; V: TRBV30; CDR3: CAWSPPETETQYF; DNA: TGTGCCTGGAGTCCCCCGGAGACGGAGACCCAGTACTTC
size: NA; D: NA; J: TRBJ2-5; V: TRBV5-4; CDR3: CASSSKETGQETQYF; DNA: TGTGCCAGCAGCTCAAAAGAAACAGGCCAAGAGACCCAGTACTTC
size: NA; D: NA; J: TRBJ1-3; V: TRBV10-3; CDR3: CATGTVVSGNTIYF; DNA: TGTGCCACCGGGACGGTTGTCTCTGGAAACACCATATATTTT